This T cell receptor beta chain appears in the sequencing data of a study of blood T cells in healthy people across ages. Through a sample-barcoded 5' primer and a J-beta primer mix, a second PCR was run for roughly 7 to 11 cycles. Each cDNA molecule carried a tag from a template-switch adaptor that contained 12 random nucleotides. Each of the samples gave a minimum of 2.5 million paired-end reads that contained CDR3. MiXCR, run by TCRdb on the 5' RACE reads, gives a single entry per CDR3 protein. The sample lists fewer than 1.5 million distinct CDR3 sequences, about 43% occurring once. Germline V CDR1 and CDR2: MNHEY, SVGAGI. Unmatched junction bases numbered 2, after V lost 5 bases and J lost 2 bases. This CDR3 has 15 residues. The sample holds many counts of this clonotype. The antigen is not known. Study-level findings and limits: Observed TCR beta diversity showed a strong correlation with the percentage of naive T cells as measured by flow cytometry. Across the age range, TCR beta diversity per million T cells fell in a roughly linear way.

The genes are TRBV6-5 and TRBJ2-7; 14 positions agree with TRBD2. Sequenced input: blood. The receptor comes from a woman in her late teens or twenties in good health. CDR3 sequence reads: CASSPTSGRAYEQYF. The CDR3 region has the DNA TGTGCCAGCAGTCCGACTAGCGGGAGGGCCTACGAGCAGTACTTC.